Following are 26 T cell receptor beta chains from one sample sequenced in a study of metastatic and nonmetastatic thyroid tumors. TCRdb recomputed clones from the PCR reads via MiXCR. Of about 4,000 clones in the sample, approximately 20% were seen once. No patient had received any treatment before thyroid surgery. Specimen: tumor tissue. These receptors came from a female donor with papillary thyroid cancer or a benign thyroid nodule (not recorded which). Some clones in this sample may be carry-over from other donors' samples.

The chain has TRBV27 and TRBJ1-1, with D unresolved. Germline CDR1 reads MNHEY; CDR2 reads SMNVEV (reference sequence). This CDR3 is 15 amino acids long. Trimming pared 3 bases from V and 5 bases from J, leaving 16 bases between. CDR3 DNA: TGTGCCAGCAGTTTCTCTCCGGGGTACGGGACTGAAGCTTTCTTT. Encoded protein: CASSFSPGYGTEAFF.

The table lists this clone with a few counts. J is TRBJ1-5 and V is TRBV24-1; 7 bases match TRBD1. Germline CDR1 reads KGHDR; CDR2 reads SFDVKD. This CDR3 region has 14 residues. With 6 bases clipped from V and 4 bases from J, the junction kept 5 bases outside the gene matches. In DNA, the CDR3 is TGTGCCACCAGTTCCCGGGACAGTAATCAGCCCCAGCATTTT. Translating gives CATSSRDSNQPQHF.

This rearrangement joins TRBV11-2 to TRBJ2-1, with D perhaps matching TRBD1 or TRBD2 (5 bases each). V lost 1 base and J lost 9, with 19 bases in between. Per the germline V gene, CDR1 is SGHAT and CDR2 is FQNNGV. The CDR3 has 16 amino acids. The CDR3 nucleotides are TGTGCCAGCAGCTTAGGCCGTGCAGGGAAGGGGACTGAGCAGTTCTTC. Translated: CASSLGRAGKGTEQFF. Combining the CDR3 with reference TRBV11-2 and TRBJ2-1 gives the whole variable domain EAGVAQSPRYKIIEKRQSVAFWCNPISGHATLYWYQQILGQGPKLLIQFQNNGVVDDSQLPKDRFSAERLKGVDSTLKIQPAKLEDSAVYLCASSLGRAGKGTEQFFGPGTRLTVL.

This clone has just a few counts. This sequence joins TRBV24-1 and TRBJ2-1; weak D call: TRBD2 (6 bases). CDR1 and CDR2 (germline): KGHDR, SFDVKD. V dropped 3 bases and J dropped 15 bases, with 17 bases sitting between them. This CDR3 is built from 13 residues. As DNA, the CDR3 is TGTGCCACCAGTGATCAGAGGGACTCAAAACGGTTCTTC. Its protein is CATSDQRDSKRFF.

The CDR3 protein is CASSPPLGGWCGELFF. The CDR3 DNA follows: TGTGCCAGCAGCCCCCCCTTGGGCGGGTGGTGCGGGGAGCTGTTTTTT. The rearrangement uses TRBV6-1 and TRBJ2-2; D may be TRBD2 (5 bases). The V gene lost 6 bases and the J gene lost 7 bases, with 21 bases spanning the gap. Germline CDR1 is MNHNS and CDR2 is SASEGT. The CDR3 length is 16 residues.

This clone ranks as medium-sized. The chain couples TRBV7-2 to TRBJ1-3; D is uncertain. CDR3 length equals 17 residues. V was trimmed by 2 bases and J by 0 bases, leaving 14 bases between them. Per the germline V gene, CDR1 is SGHTA and CDR2 is FQGNSA. CDR3 amino acids: CASSLITSSRSGNTIYF. The CDR3 DNA follows: TGTGCCAGCAGCTTAATTACCAGTTCTCGCTCTGGAAACACCATATATTTT.

The chain carries TRBV20-1 and TRBJ2-7; possibly TRBD2 for D (5 bases). CDR1 and CDR2 from the germline V gene are DFQATT and SNEGSKA (reference sequence). The CDR3 has 13 residues. Deletions cut 5 bases from V and 2 bases from J, with 13 bases between. The DNA for the CDR3 is TGCAGTGCTTTGGCTAGCTGTGCCTACGAGCAGTACTTC. It specifies CSALASCAYEQYF.

This clone has only a few counts. The rearrangement links TRBV28 to TRBJ1-6; the D gene is possibly TRBD1 (6 bases). The length of the CDR3 is 12 residues. The V gene's germline CDR1 is MDHEN and CDR2 SYDVKM. Trimming shortened V by 6 bases and J by 11 bases, and 11 bases separated the two germline ends. The CDR3 sequence is CASRRQATPLHF. The CDR3 nucleotides read TGTGCCAGCAGGCGACAGGCTACACCCCTCCACTTT.

This clone is classed as medium-sized. The J gene is TRBJ2-1, the V gene TRBV5-1, with D hard to call. The V and J ends lost 2 bases and 4 bases respectively, with 10 bases between them. CDR1 and CDR2 from the germline V gene are SGHRS and YFSETQ. This CDR3 has 14 amino acids. DNA of the CDR3: TGCGCCAGCAGCTTCCGTGCGGAGTACAATGAGCAGTTCTTC. Translation gives CASSFRAEYNEQFF.

This clone appeared many times. A read error is likely, as this CDR3 ends without the conserved phenylalanine or tryptophan. It is unclear where the CDR3 begins or ends on the DNA, so no DNA is shown, and the CDR3 is as TCRdb lists it. The chain carries TRBV10-3 and TRBJ1-6. Germline CDR1 ENHRY, CDR2 SYGVKD. Ends included, the CDR3 has 12 residues. The CDR3 region is CAISGSRGTSNG.

This chain links TRBV29-1 with TRBJ2-1; D is tentatively TRBD1 or TRBD2 (5 bases each). The V end was cut by 5 bases, the J end by 7 bases, with 12 bases between. CDR1 and CDR2 from the germline V gene are SQVTM and ANQGSEA. This CDR3 spans 12 amino acids. The CDR3 nucleotides read TGCAGCGTTCGCGCAGGGAGAAATGAGCAGTTCTTC. Its protein is CSVRAGRNEQFF.

This clone is medium-sized within its sample. The chain joins TRBV2 to TRBJ2-7, with D possibly matching TRBD1 (6 bases). The CDR3 totals 15 residues. Germline V gene data show CDR1 as SNHLY and CDR2 as FYNNEI. V was shortened by 4 bases and J by 6 bases, with 19 bases between the two germline ends. This CDR3 reads CASSATGTPPREQYF. The CDR3 DNA is TGTGCCAGCAGTGCCACCGGGACACCCCCTCGCGAGCAGTACTTC.

The chain uses TRBV6-5 and TRBJ1-1; 7 bases agree with TRBD1. Germline CDR1 MNHEY, CDR2 SVGAGI. CDR3 length equals 13 residues. V lost 2 bases, J lost 7 bases, and 4 bases stayed unmatched. The CDR3 is CASSYGGTVEAFF. The DNA of the CDR3 is TGTGCCAGCAGTTACGGGGGGACAGTTGAAGCTTTCTTT.

This clone was seen more than once but under ten times. V gene TRBV9 combines with J gene TRBJ2-7; TRBD2 might be the D (6 bases). The CDR3 contains 15 residues. Germline V gene sequence: CDR1 SGDLS, CDR2 YYNGEE. V gave up 3 bases and J gave up 0 bases, with 13 bases separating them. CDR3 nucleotide sequence: TGTGCCAGCAGCGGGTGGGGGGTGAGCTCCTACGAGCAGTACTTC. Protein: CASSGWGVSSYEQYF.

This clone has just a few counts. The chain joins TRBV27 to TRBJ2-2; tentative D call: TRBD1 (5 bases). V was pared by 5 bases and J by 6 bases, with 13 bases between. The CDR3 is made up of 14 amino acids. Germline V gives CDR1 MNHEY, CDR2 SMNVEV (reference sequence). This chain's CDR3 is CASSLSGFSGELFF. CDR3 nucleotide sequence: TGTGCCAGCAGTCTTTCAGGGTTTTCCGGGGAGCTGTTTTTT.

In the case of this clone: A junction boundary mismatches the germline segment, possibly from a read error. This chain connects TRBV6-2 or TRBV6-3 to TRBJ2-1, with TRBD2 matching 9 bases. The CDR3 has 16 amino acids. Germline V gene sequence: CDR1 MNHEY, CDR2 SVGEGT. The CDR3 coding sequence is TGTGCCAGCAGTTACTCGTCTAGCGGGAACTACAATGCGCAGTTCTTC. Residues: CASSYSSSGNYNAQFF.

In its sample, this clone ranks as medium-sized. The chain combines TRBV28 with TRBJ2-5; TRBD2 aligns across 11 bases. The CDR3 loop spans 15 amino acids. Germline V gene lookup returns CDR1 MDHEN and CDR2 SYDVKM. With 7 bases clipped from V and 5 bases from J, the junction kept 9 bases outside the gene matches. The CDR3 DNA is TGTGCCAGCACCCTTGATAGCGGGAGGGCGGAGACCCAGTACTTC. Translation gives CASTLDSGRAETQYF.

This clone was seen only a few times. This chain joins TRBV28 and TRBJ1-2, with a weak D call TRBD1 (5 bases). The germline V gene encodes CDR1 MDHEN and CDR2 SYDVKM. The CDR3 loop spans 12 amino acids. V was shortened by 4 bases and J by 8 bases, with 11 bases between the two germline ends. CDR3 region: CASSYWGVGYTF. As DNA, the CDR3 is TGTGCCAGCAGTTATTGGGGGGTAGGCTACACCTTC.

A few counts support this clone. The chain links TRBV4-3 to TRBJ1-1, with D hard to call. The germline V and J ends were trimmed by 0 bases and 1 base, with 12 bases remaining between them. Germline loops: CDR1 LGHNA, CDR2 YSLEER. The CDR3 spans 16 residues. CDR3 DNA: TGCGCCAGCAGCCAAGATGGAGACAACGAGAACACTGAAGCTTTCTTT. Protein: CASSQDGDNENTEAFF.

This clone was observed a few times. The J gene is TRBJ2-1, the V gene TRBV19, with 9 bases fitting TRBD1. The CDR3 sequence is 15 residues long. V gave up 6 bases and J gave up 6 bases; unmatched junction bases: 9. CDR1 and CDR2 (germline): LNHDA, SQIVND (reference sequence). The CDR3 nucleotides are TGTGCCAGTAGGGTACAGGGGGCGGATAGCAATGAGCAGTTCTTC. Protein sequence: CASRVQGADSNEQFF. The entire variable domain, with the rest obtained from reference TRBV19 and TRBJ2-1, is as follows: DGGITQSPKYLFRKEGQNVTLSCEQNLNHDAMYWYRQDPGQGLRLIYYSQIVNDFQKGDIAEGYSVSREKKESFPLTVTSAQKNPTAFYLCASRVQGADSNEQFFGPGTRLTVL.

This sequence joins TRBV12-3 or TRBV12-4 and TRBJ2-7; the D gene is possibly TRBD1 (6 bases). The V and J ends lost 6 bases and 1 base respectively, with 13 bases between them. The CDR3 loop spans 14 amino acids. CDR3 amino acids: CASRKMTGSYEQYF. The CDR3 nucleotides read TGTGCCAGCAGGAAAATGACAGGATCCTACGAGCAGTACTTC.

This clone counts as large. The V and J genes are TRBV2 and TRBJ1-2, with D hard to call. Germline values: CDR1 SNHLY, CDR2 FYNNEI. This CDR3 is 13 amino acids long. Trimming shortened V by 6 bases and J by 4 bases, and 12 bases separated the two germline ends. The CDR3 DNA reads TGTGCCAGCAGGGAGAACAGCGTCTATGGCTACACCTTC. Protein: CASRENSVYGYTF. Variable domain in full (rest from reference TRBV2 and TRBJ1-2): EPEVTQTPSHQVTQMGQEVILRCVPISNHLYFYWYRQILGQKVEFLVSFYNNEISEKSEIFDDQFSVERPDGSNFTLKIRSTKLEDSAMYFCASRENSVYGYTFGSGTRLTVV.

The rearrangement links TRBV2 to TRBJ1-2; no firm D call. The CDR3 loop spans 15 amino acids. The germline CDR1 and CDR2 sequences are SNHLY and FYNNEI. The germline V and J ends were trimmed by 1 base and 4 bases, with 13 bases remaining between them. This CDR3 is CASSEGGPALYGYTF. The CDR3 DNA sequence: TGTGCCAGCAGTGAAGGTGGCCCGGCACTCTATGGCTACACCTTC.

By frequency in the sample, this clone is medium-sized. The V gene is TRBV7-9, the J gene TRBJ2-1; TRBD2 aligns across 7 bases. This CDR3 region has 14 residues. Trimming removed 7 bases from V and 6 bases from J; junction bases left unmatched: 9. CDR1 is SEHNR and CDR2 is FQNEAQ in the germline V gene (reference sequence). CDR3 sequence reads: CASNVAGYPNEQFF. The CDR3 DNA follows: TGTGCCAGCAACGTAGCGGGCTACCCCAATGAGCAGTTCTTC. The full variable domain, completed using reference TRBV7-9 and TRBJ2-1, is DTGVSQNPRHKITKRGQNVTFRCDPISEHNRLYWYRQTLGQGPEFLTYFQNEAQLEKSRLLSDRFSAERPKGSFSTLEIQRTEQGDSAMYLCASNVAGYPNEQFFGPGTRLTVL.

The V gene is TRBV6-1, the J gene TRBJ2-6; D is perhaps TRBD1 (6 bases). The CDR3 has 15 residues. CDR1 and CDR2 (germline): MNHNS, SASEGT. Trimming shortened V by 6 bases and J by 11 bases, and 20 bases separated the two germline ends. CDR3 amino acids: CASSPGQSGNDVLTF. The DNA of the CDR3 is TGTGCCAGCAGCCCTGGACAGAGTGGGAACGACGTCCTGACTTTC.

As concerns this clone: One end of the junction is discordant with germline, which a read error may explain. CDR3 nucleotides: TGCGCCAGCAGTACTAGCGGGGGGGCGGGAAACATTAAGTACTTC. Protein: CASSTSGGAGNIKYF. V is TRBV10-2 and J is TRBJ2-4; 13 bases map to TRBD2. The CDR3 is 15 amino acids. The germline V gene encodes CDR1 WSHSY and CDR2 SAAADI.